This T cell receptor (beta chain) was documented in a study of post-analysis software for immune sequencing data. Looking at the study overall: In terms of disease course, relapsing-remitting, secondary progressive and progressive-relapsing multiple sclerosis were included. Notes on the study in general: Controls showed lower frequencies than patients for roughly 5 TRBV segments, and TRBV5-6, TRBV5-1 and TRBV20-1 were among these.

Regarding this clonotype: As yet, its antigen is unknown.

The CDR3 contains 15 residues. The germline V and J ends were trimmed by 5 bases and 4 bases, with 18 bases remaining between them. Germline V CDR1 and CDR2: SGHVS, FNYEAQ. The TCR beta cDNA libraries carried unique molecular identifiers. From the PCR reads, TCRdb called clonotypes with MiXCR, one entry per CDR3 protein. The data show some 500,000 distinct CDR3 sequences, roughly 45% seen once. This TCR came from a girl aged 10 to 17 with multiple sclerosis. The specimen was blood. This chain links TRBV7-6 with TRBJ2-7, with a tentative D call TRBD2 (6 bases). The CDR3 is CASSRSQAGDYEQYF. The CDR3 DNA follows: TGTGCCAGCAGCCGGTCCCAAGCGGGCGATTACGAGCAGTACTTC.